The 11 T cell receptor beta chains below were found in one sample sequenced in a study of cytomegalovirus exposure and HLA in healthy donors. The PCR used 60 Vbeta and 13 Jbeta primers. Here immunoSEQ multiplex PCR was the method, and the copy in TCRdb shows in-frame clones only, minus some. The top ten hold roughly 0.99% of the sample, which has some 200,000 clones, roughly 91% seen once. Source material: PBMCs. These receptors all stem from a young woman in good health and CMV-seronegative.

Here the CDR3 DNA reads TGCGCCAGCAGCCAAGAGGAGGGGCACACAACCTACGAGCAGTACTTC. It yields the protein CASSQEEGHTTYEQYF. The chain combines TRBV4-3 with TRBJ2-7; D is possibly TRBD2 (6 bases). Germline CDR1 and CDR2: LGHNA and YSLEER. Trimming removed 0 bases from V and 2 bases from J, with 14 bases in between. This CDR3 is built from 16 residues.

V usage is TRBV9 and J usage is TRBJ2-7, with 10 bases matching TRBD1. The germline gives CDR1 SGDLS, CDR2 YYNGEE. The CDR3 covers 18 residues. Germline trimming cut 3 bases from V and 5 bases from J; bases unmatched to any gene: 17. CDR3 protein: CASSARGGTGDTGDEQYF. Written as DNA, the CDR3 is TGTGCCAGCAGCGCGAGGGGGGGGACAGGGGACACCGGGGACGAGCAGTACTTC.

This chain uses TRBV7-6 with TRBJ2-5; 9 nucleotides match TRBD2. Germline V gives CDR1 SGHVS, CDR2 FNYEAQ. The CDR3 loop spans 17 amino acids. V was pared by 2 bases and J by 3 bases, with 10 bases of the junction left unmatched. The CDR3 coding sequence is TGTGCCAGCAGCTTACTGGCGGGGGGGCGATTAGAAGAGACCCAGTACTTC. Amino acids: CASSLLAGGRLEETQYF.

V is TRBV4-3 and J is TRBJ1-5, with TRBD1 matching 7 bases. Germline V gene data show CDR1 as LGHNA and CDR2 as YSLEER. V dropped 0 bases and J dropped 4; count of bases not matched to a gene: 6. The CDR3 runs 16 residues. The DNA of the CDR3 is TGCGCCAGCAGCCAAGATAACGGCAGGGGGAATCAGCCCCAGCATTTT. This translates into CASSQDNGRGNQPQHF.

The chain carries TRBV10-3 and TRBJ2-1; D gene unclear. Trimming took off 3 bases at V and 3 bases at J, with 3 bases between the two ends. The CDR3 is 12 residues long. Germline CDR1 is ENHRY and CDR2 is SYGVKD. CDR3 nucleotide sequence: TGTGCCATCAGTGACAGCTACAATGAGCAGTTCTTC. This codes for CAISDSYNEQFF.

The chain is built from TRBV19 and TRBJ2-7; 8 positions agree with TRBD1. The junction had 3 bases not matched to a gene; V was cut back by 5 bases and J by 3 bases. The length of the CDR3 is 13 residues. Germline V gene data show CDR1 as LNHDA and CDR2 as SQIVND (reference sequence). The CDR3 DNA follows: TGTGCCAGTAGTCGGACAGGGAGCTACGAGCAGTACTTC. Its protein is CASSRTGSYEQYF.

J is TRBJ1-2 and V is TRBV27; 8 bases align to TRBD1. V lost 2 bases to trimming and J lost 8 bases; unmatched junction nucleotides: 7. The CDR3 loop spans 14 amino acids. The germline V gene encodes CDR1 MNHEY and CDR2 SMNVEV (reference sequence). The CDR3 DNA sequence: TGTGCCAGCAGTTTAGGGACAGGATTCGGGGGCTACACCTTC. Translating gives CASSLGTGFGGYTF.

This clone has a single count. The chain employs TRBV11-3 and TRBJ2-7; D may be TRBD2 (6 bases). The CDR3 is 14 amino acids. The germline V gene has CDR1 SGHNT and CDR2 YENEEA. V was clipped by 4 bases and J by 3 bases, with 13 bases between them. The DNA for the CDR3 is TGTGCCAGCAGCTACGGGACGGGGGTCTACGAGCAGTACTTC. Translating it yields CASSYGTGVYEQYF.

The chain combines TRBV2 with TRBJ2-5; 11 bases line up with TRBD1. Matching the DNA end better, TRBJ2-7 makes the J call doubtful. CDR3 size: 15 residues. CDR1 and CDR2 (germline): SNHLY, FYNNEI. The DNA of the CDR3 is TGTGCCAGCAGTAGACCGGACAGGGGGCAGTACGAGCAGTACTTC. It is translated as CASSRPDRGQYEQYF.

The chain joins TRBV29-1 to TRBJ2-7; 10 bases map to TRBD2. With 0 bases clipped from V and 3 bases from J, the junction kept 5 bases outside the gene matches. CDR3 length equals 15 residues. Germline lookup yields CDR1 SQVTM and CDR2 ANQGSEA. The CDR3 protein is CSVEDPLAGVYEQYF. The CDR3, as DNA: TGCAGCGTTGAAGATCCGCTAGCGGGAGTCTACGAGCAGTACTTC.

This chain connects TRBV5-4 to TRBJ1-4; a weak D match, TRBD1 (5 bases). The CDR3 runs to 15 residues. V was clipped by 0 bases and J by 8 bases, with 14 bases between them. Germline lookup yields CDR1 SGHNT and CDR2 YYREEE (reference sequence). CDR3 coding DNA: TGTGCCAGCAGCTTGGGGCGGGGCCGCGGCGAAAAACTGTTTTTT. Amino acid sequence: CASSLGRGRGEKLFF.